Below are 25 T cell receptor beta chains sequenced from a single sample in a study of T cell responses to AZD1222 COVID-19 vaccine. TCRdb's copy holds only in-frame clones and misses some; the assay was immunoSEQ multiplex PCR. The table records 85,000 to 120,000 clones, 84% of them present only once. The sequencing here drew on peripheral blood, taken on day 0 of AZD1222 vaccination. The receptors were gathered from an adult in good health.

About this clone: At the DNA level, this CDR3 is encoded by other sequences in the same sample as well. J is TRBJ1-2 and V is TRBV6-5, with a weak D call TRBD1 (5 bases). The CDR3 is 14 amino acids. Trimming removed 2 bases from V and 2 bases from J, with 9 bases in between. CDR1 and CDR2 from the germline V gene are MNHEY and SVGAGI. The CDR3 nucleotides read TGTGCCAGCAGTTACCGACAGACGAACTATGGCTACACCTTC. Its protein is CASSYRQTNYGYTF.

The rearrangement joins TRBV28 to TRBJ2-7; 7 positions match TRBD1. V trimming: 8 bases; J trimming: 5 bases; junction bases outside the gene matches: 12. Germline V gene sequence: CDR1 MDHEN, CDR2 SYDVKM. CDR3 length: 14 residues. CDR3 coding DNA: TGTGCCAGCGCCCGGACAGGTCTTCTTGACGAGCAGTACTTC. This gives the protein CASARTGLLDEQYF.

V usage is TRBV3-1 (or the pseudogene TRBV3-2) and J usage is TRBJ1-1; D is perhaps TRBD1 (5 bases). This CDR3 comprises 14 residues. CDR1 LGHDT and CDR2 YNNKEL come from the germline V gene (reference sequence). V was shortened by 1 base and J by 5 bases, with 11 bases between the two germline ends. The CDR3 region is CASSQGKGRTEAFF. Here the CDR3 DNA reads TGTGCCAGCAGCCAAGGGAAGGGACGTACTGAAGCTTTCTTT.

This chain's CDR3 is CASSQGTGLAGGGTDTQYF. CDR3 DNA: TGTGCCAGCAGCCAAGGAACTGGACTAGCGGGAGGTGGCACAGATACGCAGTATTTT. The genes are TRBV3-1 (or the pseudogene TRBV3-2) and TRBJ2-3; 14 bases match TRBD2. CDR1 is LGHDT, CDR2 YNNKEL, per germline (reference sequence). Trimming removed 1 base from V and 1 base from J; junction bases left unmatched: 7. This CDR3 is 19 amino acids long.

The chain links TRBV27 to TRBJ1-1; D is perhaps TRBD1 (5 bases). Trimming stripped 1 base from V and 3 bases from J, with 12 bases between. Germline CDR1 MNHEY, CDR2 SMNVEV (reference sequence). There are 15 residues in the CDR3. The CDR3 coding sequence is TGTGCCAGCAGTTTATGGGCAGGGAGGGACACTGAAGCTTTCTTT. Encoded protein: CASSLWAGRDTEAFF.

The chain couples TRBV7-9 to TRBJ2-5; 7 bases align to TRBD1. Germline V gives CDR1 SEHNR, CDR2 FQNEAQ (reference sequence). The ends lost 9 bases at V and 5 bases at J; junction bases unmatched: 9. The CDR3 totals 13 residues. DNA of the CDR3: TGTGCCAGTTCTAAAGGGGGCTGGGAGACCCAGTACTTC. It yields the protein CASSKGGWETQYF.

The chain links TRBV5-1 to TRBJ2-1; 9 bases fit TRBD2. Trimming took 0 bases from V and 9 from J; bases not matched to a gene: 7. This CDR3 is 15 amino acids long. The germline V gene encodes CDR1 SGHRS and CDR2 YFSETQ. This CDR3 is CASSLVVSGSGEQFF. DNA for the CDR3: TGCGCCAGCAGCTTGGTAGTTAGCGGGAGTGGTGAGCAGTTCTTC.

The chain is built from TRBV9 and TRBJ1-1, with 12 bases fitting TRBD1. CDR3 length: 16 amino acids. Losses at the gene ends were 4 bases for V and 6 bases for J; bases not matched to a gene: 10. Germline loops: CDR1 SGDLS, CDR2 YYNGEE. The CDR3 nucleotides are TGTGCCAGCAGCATCCGTGGGGACAGGGGGCAGGCTGAAGCTTTCTTT. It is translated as CASSIRGDRGQAEAFF.

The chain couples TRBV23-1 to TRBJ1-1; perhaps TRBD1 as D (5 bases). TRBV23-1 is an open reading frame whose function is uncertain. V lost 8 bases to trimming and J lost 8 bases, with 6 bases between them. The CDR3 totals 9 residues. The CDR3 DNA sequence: TGCGCCAGCCGGACAGAAGCTTTCTTT. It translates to CASRTEAFF.

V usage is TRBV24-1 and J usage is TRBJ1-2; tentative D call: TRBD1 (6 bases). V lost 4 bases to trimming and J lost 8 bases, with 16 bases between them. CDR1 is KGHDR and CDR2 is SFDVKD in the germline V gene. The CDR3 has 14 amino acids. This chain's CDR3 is CATSDNRDTSGYTF. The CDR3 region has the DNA TGTGCCACCAGTGACAACAGGGATACGTCCGGCTACACCTTC.

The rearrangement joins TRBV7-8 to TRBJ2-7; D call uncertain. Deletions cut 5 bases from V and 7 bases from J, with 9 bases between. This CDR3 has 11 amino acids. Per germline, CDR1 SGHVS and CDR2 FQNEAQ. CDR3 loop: CASSRLKEQYF. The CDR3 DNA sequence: TGTGCCAGCAGCCGACTGAAAGAGCAGTACTTC.

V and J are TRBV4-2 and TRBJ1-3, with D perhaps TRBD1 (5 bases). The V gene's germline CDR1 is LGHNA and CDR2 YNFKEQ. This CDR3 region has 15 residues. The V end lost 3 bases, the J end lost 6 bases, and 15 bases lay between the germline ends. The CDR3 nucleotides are TGTGCCAGCAGCCACGACCCCGGGACCACAAACACCATATATTTT. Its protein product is CASSHDPGTTNTIYF.

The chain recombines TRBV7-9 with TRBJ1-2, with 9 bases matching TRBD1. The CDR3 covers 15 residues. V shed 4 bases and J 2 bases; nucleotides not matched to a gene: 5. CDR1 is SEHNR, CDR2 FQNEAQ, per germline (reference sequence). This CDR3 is CASSSSGTGNYGYTF. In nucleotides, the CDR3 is TGTGCCAGCAGCTCTTCCGGGACAGGGAACTATGGCTACACCTTC.

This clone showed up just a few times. In nucleotides, the CDR3 is TGTGCCAGCAGCCGTAGACAGGGATTAGGGCAAGAGACCCAGTACTTC. Translating it yields CASSRRQGLGQETQYF. This sequence joins TRBV4-2 and TRBJ2-5, with 7 bases aligning to TRBD1. V lost 4 bases to trimming and J lost 2 bases; unmatched junction nucleotides: 10. This CDR3 spans 16 amino acids. CDR1 is LGHNA and CDR2 is YNFKEQ in the germline V gene.

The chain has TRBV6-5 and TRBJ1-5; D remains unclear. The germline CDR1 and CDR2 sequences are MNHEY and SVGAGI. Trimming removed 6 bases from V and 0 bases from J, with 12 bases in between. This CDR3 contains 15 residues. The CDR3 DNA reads TGTGCCAGCAGCCCCGAAGCAGGTAGCAATCAGCCCCAGCATTTT. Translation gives CASSPEAGSNQPQHF.

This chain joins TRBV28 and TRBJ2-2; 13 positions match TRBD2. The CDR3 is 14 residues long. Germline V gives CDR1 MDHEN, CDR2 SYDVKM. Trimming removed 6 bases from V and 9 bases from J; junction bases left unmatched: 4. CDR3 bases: TGTGCCAGCAGCACTGGGACTAGCGGGAGGGAGCTGTTTTTT. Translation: CASSTGTSGRELFF.

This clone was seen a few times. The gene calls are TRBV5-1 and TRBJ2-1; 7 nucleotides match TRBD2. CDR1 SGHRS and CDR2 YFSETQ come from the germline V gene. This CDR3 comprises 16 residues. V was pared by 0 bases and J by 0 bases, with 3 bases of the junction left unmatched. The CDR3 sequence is CASSLDGRSSYNEQFF. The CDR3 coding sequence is TGCGCCAGCAGCTTGGACGGGAGGAGCTCCTACAATGAGCAGTTCTTC.

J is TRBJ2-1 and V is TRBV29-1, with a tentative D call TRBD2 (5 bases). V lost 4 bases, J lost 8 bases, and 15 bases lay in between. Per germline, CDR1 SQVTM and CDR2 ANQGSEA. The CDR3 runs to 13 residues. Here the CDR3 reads CSVGLAQRDEQFF. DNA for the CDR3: TGCAGCGTTGGCCTAGCCCAAAGGGATGAGCAGTTCTTC.

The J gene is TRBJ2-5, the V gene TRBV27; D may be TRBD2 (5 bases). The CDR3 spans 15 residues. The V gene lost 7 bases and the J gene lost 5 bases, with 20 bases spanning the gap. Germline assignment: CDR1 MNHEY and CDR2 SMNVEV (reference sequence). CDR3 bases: TGTGCCAGCATGCCTCTACGGAGACCGGGGGAGACCCAGTACTTC. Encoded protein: CASMPLRRPGETQYF.

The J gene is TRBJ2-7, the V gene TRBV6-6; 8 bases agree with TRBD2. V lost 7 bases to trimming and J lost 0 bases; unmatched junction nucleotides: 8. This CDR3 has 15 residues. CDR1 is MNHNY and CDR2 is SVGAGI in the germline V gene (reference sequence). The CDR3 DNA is TGTGCCAGCACGACCGGACTAGCCAACTCCTACGAGCAGTACTTC. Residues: CASTTGLANSYEQYF.

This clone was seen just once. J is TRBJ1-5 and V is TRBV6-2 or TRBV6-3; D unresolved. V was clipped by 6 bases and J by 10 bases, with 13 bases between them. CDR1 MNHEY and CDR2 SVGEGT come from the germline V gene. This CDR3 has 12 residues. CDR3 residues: CASSSQEGPQHF. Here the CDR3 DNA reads TGTGCCAGCAGCTCGCAAGAGGGTCCCCAGCATTTT.

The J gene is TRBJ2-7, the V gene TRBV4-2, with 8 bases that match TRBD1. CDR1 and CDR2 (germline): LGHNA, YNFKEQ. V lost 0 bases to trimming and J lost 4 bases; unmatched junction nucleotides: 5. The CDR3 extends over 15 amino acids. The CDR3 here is CASSQDTDRGYEQYF. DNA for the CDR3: TGTGCCAGCAGCCAAGATACAGACAGGGGTTACGAGCAGTACTTC.

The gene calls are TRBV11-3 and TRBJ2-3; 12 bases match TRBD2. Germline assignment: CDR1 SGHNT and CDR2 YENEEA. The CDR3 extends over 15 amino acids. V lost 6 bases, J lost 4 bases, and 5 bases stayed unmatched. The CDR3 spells CASSLAGGHPDTQYF. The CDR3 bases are TGTGCCAGCAGTCTAGCGGGAGGGCATCCAGATACGCAGTATTTT.

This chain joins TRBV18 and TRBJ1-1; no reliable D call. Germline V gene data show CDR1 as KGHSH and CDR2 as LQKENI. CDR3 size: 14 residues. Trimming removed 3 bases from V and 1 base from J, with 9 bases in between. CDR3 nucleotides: TGTGCCAGCTCACCGGATTCGGGGAACACTGAAGCTTTCTTT. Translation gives CASSPDSGNTEAFF.

This chain's CDR3 is CASSSDSREAFF. Written as DNA, the CDR3 is TGTGCCAGCAGCTCGGACAGCCGTGAAGCTTTCTTT. The V gene is TRBV7-9, the J gene TRBJ1-1; a weak D match, TRBD1 (6 bases). The CDR3 covers 12 residues. CDR1 is SEHNR, CDR2 FQNEAQ, per germline (reference sequence). V lost 4 bases to trimming and J lost 7 bases, with 10 bases between them.